One and the same sample provided the 22 T cell receptor beta chains below, sequenced in a study of cytomegalovirus exposure and HLA in healthy donors. With 60 Vbeta and 13 Jbeta primers, the PCR was carried out. The assay was immunoSEQ multiplex PCR, and TCRdb's table has in-frame clones only and misses some. The table shows 150,000 or so clones, with roughly 79% occurring only once. Sequencing used PBMCs. These receptors came from a man between 18 and 29 years old in good health and CMV-seronegative.

The chain uses TRBV9 and TRBJ2-2, with D hard to call. Germline V gene data show CDR1 as SGDLS and CDR2 as YYNGEE. This CDR3 region has 12 residues. Trimming shortened V by 6 bases and J by 3 bases, and 6 bases separated the two germline ends. This chain's CDR3 is CASNLDTGELFF. CDR3 in DNA: TGTGCCAGCAATTTAGACACCGGGGAGCTGTTTTTT.

This chain uses TRBV6-5 with TRBJ2-7; a weak D match, TRBD2 (6 bases). The V gene's germline CDR1 is MNHEY and CDR2 SVGAGI. The CDR3 consists of 14 residues. V was cut by 6 bases and J by 7 bases, with 19 bases left in between. Written as DNA, the CDR3 is TGTGCCAGCAGCCTCTCTGGGGGGACGGGAGAGCAGTACTTC. Protein: CASSLSGGTGEQYF.

This chain links TRBV5-6 with TRBJ2-3, with TRBD2 matching over 11 bases. CDR3 length equals 15 residues. V was pared by 2 bases and J by 7 bases, with 6 bases of the junction left unmatched. Germline V gene sequence: CDR1 SGHDT, CDR2 YYEEEE. The CDR3 sequence is CASSFLATSGNTQYF. The CDR3 coding sequence is TGTGCCAGCAGCTTCCTAGCGACTAGCGGGAATACGCAGTATTTT.

This clone has only a few counts. The chain combines TRBV5-8 with TRBJ2-5; 7 positions agree with TRBD1. The germline V gene encodes CDR1 SGHTS and CDR2 YDEGEE. Trimming cost V 3 bases and J 2 bases; bases outside gene matches: 7. The CDR3 runs to 15 residues. CDR3 bases: TGTGCCAGCAGCTCGGGACAGAAATATCAAGAGACCCAGTACTTC. It is translated as CASSSGQKYQETQYF.

This chain links TRBV6-6 with TRBJ1-2, with D perhaps TRBD1 (5 bases). V lost 5 bases, J lost 4 bases, and 14 bases lay in between. Looked up from germline, CDR1 is MNHNY and CDR2 is SVGAGI (reference sequence). The CDR3 totals 14 residues. CDR3 coding DNA: TGTGCCAGCAGTCAACACGGACACCTCTATGGCTACACCTTC. Translation: CASSQHGHLYGYTF.

V usage is TRBV5-1 and J usage is TRBJ2-5, with a weak D call TRBD1 (6 bases). The CDR3 has 16 residues. Germline lookup yields CDR1 SGHRS and CDR2 YFSETQ. V shed 4 bases and J shed 0 bases, with 16 bases lying between them. The CDR3 sequence: CASSLLPQGNQETQYF. In nucleotides, the CDR3 is TGCGCCAGCAGCCTCCTACCCCAGGGGAACCAAGAGACCCAGTACTTC.

The chain links TRBV12-5 to TRBJ2-5; 7 bases fit TRBD2. CDR1 is LGHNT and CDR2 is FRNRAP in the germline V gene. CDR3 length equals 19 residues. Losses at the gene ends were 4 bases for V and 0 bases for J; bases not matched to a gene: 17. CDR3 sequence (DNA): TGTGCTAGTGGTTCGGAAAAGGAGGCTAGCGGCAGGAACCAAGAGACCCAGTACTTC. Its protein is CASGSEKEASGRNQETQYF.

The rearrangement joins TRBV28 to TRBJ2-7; D is possibly TRBD1 (5 bases). Trimming left V 3 bases short and J 6 bases short, with 12 bases between. The CDR3 is made up of 13 amino acids. The germline gives CDR1 MDHEN, CDR2 SYDVKM. The CDR3 nucleotides are TGTGCCAGCAGTTTTCCGCAGGGCGGCGAGCAGTACGTC. Translation: CASSFPQGGEQYV.

This clone was seen a handful of times. V gene TRBV2 combines with J gene TRBJ2-3; D remains ambiguous. Per the germline V gene, CDR1 is SNHLY and CDR2 is FYNNEI. The CDR3 consists of 17 residues. Trimming pared 0 bases from V and 4 bases from J, leaving 17 bases between. The CDR3 spells CASSEASSARWADTQYF. Here the CDR3 DNA reads TGTGCCAGCAGTGAAGCCTCCTCAGCGCGGTGGGCAGATACGCAGTATTTT.

This chain links TRBV6-1 with TRBJ2-7; 10 bases fit TRBD1. Trimming took 3 bases from V and 2 from J; bases not matched to a gene: 7. Germline-derived CDR1 and CDR2 are MNHNS and SASEGT. This CDR3 region has 16 residues. The CDR3 here is CASSDAGTGDPYEQYV. CDR3 DNA: TGTGCCAGCAGTGACGCCGGGACAGGGGATCCCTACGAGCAGTACGTC.

This chain connects TRBV28 to TRBJ2-1, with D uncertain. Trimming pared 4 bases from V and 10 bases from J, leaving 8 bases between. The V gene's germline CDR1 is MDHEN and CDR2 SYDVKM. CDR3 length: 11 residues. This CDR3 reads CASSSTLEQFF. CDR3 bases: TGTGCCAGCAGTTCTACTTTGGAGCAGTTCTTC.

The DNA for the CDR3 is TGCAGCGTTGCCGCCGGGACAGACTCCTACGAGCAGTACTTC. Translating gives CSVAAGTDSYEQYF. V gene TRBV29-1 combines with J gene TRBJ2-7, with 7 bases lining up with TRBD1. V shed 4 bases and J 0 bases; nucleotides not matched to a gene: 6. Germline V gene sequence: CDR1 SQVTM, CDR2 ANQGSEA. The CDR3 is made up of 14 amino acids.

CDR3: CASRDSNQPQHF. The CDR3 nucleotides are TGTGCCAGCAGGGACTCCAATCAGCCCCAGCATTTT. This chain joins TRBV2 and TRBJ1-5, with D unresolved. The CDR3 sequence is 12 residues long. Trimming removed 6 bases at V and 3 bases at J, with 6 bases between. From germline, CDR1 is SNHLY and CDR2 FYNNEI.

The genes are TRBV18 and TRBJ1-6; 8 bases line up with TRBD1. Per germline, CDR1 KGHSH and CDR2 LQKENI. The junction had 8 bases not matched to a gene; V was cut back by 3 bases and J by 10 bases. The CDR3 consists of 15 residues. CDR3 residues: CASSPIDRGGSPLHF. The CDR3 DNA sequence: TGTGCCAGCTCACCGATCGACAGGGGAGGCTCACCCCTCCACTTT.

The chain employs TRBV30 and TRBJ2-2; D unclear. With 5 bases removed from V and 2 bases from J, the gap between germline ends came to 12 bases. The CDR3 consists of 14 residues. The germline CDR1 and CDR2 sequences are GTSNPN and SVGIG (reference sequence). The CDR3 sequence is CAWSTSSNTGELFF. Here the CDR3 DNA reads TGTGCCTGGTCGACATCATCTAACACCGGGGAGCTGTTTTTT.

CDR3 residues: CASSGGTGGREQFF. Here the CDR3 DNA reads TGTGCCAGCAGCGGGGGGACAGGGGGCAGGGAGCAGTTCTTC. The rearrangement links TRBV7-6 to TRBJ2-1; TRBD1 aligns across 12 bases. The CDR3 is made up of 14 amino acids. Looked up from germline, CDR1 is SGHVS and CDR2 is FNYEAQ. Trimming cost V 5 bases and J 10 bases; bases outside gene matches: 6.

This clone was found a few times. This CDR3 reads CASSQKGRAPGPSETQYF. In DNA form, the CDR3 reads TGTGCCAGCAGCCAGAAGGGCAGGGCGCCTGGGCCGTCCGAGACCCAGTACTTC. The chain uses TRBV7-3 and TRBJ2-5, with D maybe TRBD1 (5 bases). CDR3 length: 18 amino acids. CDR1 is SGHTA, CDR2 FQGTGA, per germline. Trimming removed 5 bases at V and 5 bases at J, with 27 bases between.

V gene TRBV28 combines with J gene TRBJ1-1; 8 nucleotides align to TRBD1. The germline V gene encodes CDR1 MDHEN and CDR2 SYDVKM. This CDR3 has 16 residues. The ends lost 5 bases at V and 1 base at J; junction bases unmatched: 9. CDR3 in DNA: TGTGCCAGCAGTCCCGCGACAGGGGCGGCGAACACTGAAGCTTTCTTT. Its protein is CASSPATGAANTEAFF.

The chain combines TRBV7-8 with TRBJ2-1; D possibly corresponds to TRBD2 (6 bases). Germline CDR1 reads SGHVS; CDR2 reads FQNEAQ. V dropped 2 bases and J dropped 9 bases, with 17 bases sitting between them. This CDR3 comprises 15 residues. The CDR3: CASSLLFGAGSEQFF. CDR3 nucleotide sequence: TGTGCCAGCAGCTTATTATTTGGGGCCGGGAGTGAGCAGTTCTTC.

In its sample, this clone was seen a few times. This chain uses TRBV7-2 with TRBJ2-5; 9 bases map to TRBD2. Trimming at V came to 4 bases and at J to 3 bases, leaving 9 bases not matched to a gene. This CDR3 region has 16 residues. Germline V gene sequence: CDR1 SGHTA, CDR2 FQGNSA. This CDR3 reads CASSSNQAGGKETQYF. The CDR3 DNA reads as TGTGCCAGCAGCTCAAATCAGGCGGGGGGGAAAGAGACCCAGTACTTC.

The V gene is TRBV5-1, the J gene TRBJ2-7, with 7 bases matching TRBD1. Germline lookup yields CDR1 SGHRS and CDR2 YFSETQ. V trimming: 0 bases; J trimming: 4 bases; junction bases outside the gene matches: 7. This CDR3 is 15 amino acids long. The CDR3 DNA is TGCGCCAGCAGCTTGGTTGGGCGGACAGGTTACGAGCAGTACTTC. Translating gives CASSLVGRTGYEQYF.

This chain connects TRBV28 to TRBJ1-4, with unresolved D. CDR1 is MDHEN and CDR2 is SYDVKM in the germline V gene. The length of the CDR3 is 16 residues. The V end lost 3 bases, the J end lost 8 bases, and 19 bases lay between the germline ends. CDR3 sequence: CASSFRTGLRREKLFF. The DNA for the CDR3 is TGTGCCAGCAGTTTCCGCACGGGCCTTCGGAGGGAAAAACTGTTTTTT.